This T cell receptor beta chain was sequenced during a study of blood T cell repertoires in COVID-19 (dated by TCRdb to the early 2020s). Some background on the complete study: Samples covering the acute and convalescent phases of COVID-19 were provided by collaborators in the United States, Italy and Spain. The material from the prospective study consisted of cDNA or gDNA derived from T cells, B-cell-depleted T cells, or PBMCs. Deeply sampled blood TCRbeta repertoires from subjects exposed to, actively infected with, or recovered from COVID-19 were included in the dataset. A freely available public database, intended as a resource for researchers studying the immune response to SARS-CoV-2, is where the repertoires were released. Samples were obtained from the ongoing ImmuneRACE study (first 160 participants) and from 1,000 to 1,500 subjects provided by 6 global collaborators. Nearly every sample came with metadata listing a de-identified subject ID, COVID-19 status, age in years and sex. Where available, HLA class I and class II types were obtained from metadata supplied by the sample provider rather than from assay-based typing. Overall results and qualifications from the work: Clinical and demographic metadata were provided uncurated, with the amount varying by source and participant.

One collaborating source in Seattle enrolled patients during active infection and followed them longitudinally through the course of disease. Whole blood was collected in K2EDTA tubes by collaborating institutions according to the institutions' own protocols. Collaborator samples were shipped for TCRbeta analysis as frozen whole blood, isolated PBMCs, or DNA extracted from either sample type. TCRbeta CDR3 regions were amplified from genomic DNA using the immunoSEQ Assay, a bias-controlled multiplex PCR. Per the authors' processing: The number of nucleated cells in each sample was estimated by amplification of reference gene primers within the assay. To quantify the absolute abundance of each unique TCRbeta CDR3 rearrangement, sequence reads were collapsed and filtered. For each sample, productive Simpson clonality was calculated as the square root of Simpson's diversity index across productive rearrangements. TCRdb holds this immuneACCESS table with in-frame rearrangements only. Some clones are missing; in checked studies, unresolved V genes explain under half, and the rest has no known cause. V and J calls and clone size are copied from that table; D and trimming were computed from the DNA. The sample table shows roughly 260,000 clones, and about nine tenths are seen once. The ten largest clones add up to about 2.5% of the sample.

About this clone itself: Its specific antigen is unknown. There are no base qualities to consult, and no much larger clone falls within one base.

The trim is 8 bases for V and 4 bases for J, with a gap of 15 bases between the germline ends. Measured from the cysteine to the phenylalanine, the CDR3 is 14 residues long. The entry retains the CDR3 DNA only, 42 bases that are in frame from base 1. CDR1 and CDR2 are drawn from the germline V gene: MNHEY, SVGAGI. This TCR was sampled from a person aged 18 to 30 with COVID-19, enrolled during active disease. Rearrangement joined TRBV6-5 to TRBJ2-1; TRBD2 is a possible D gene, resting on 5 matching bases. Sequenced material: peripheral blood. The CDR3 region: CASAGGPLYNEQFF. The DNA reads TGTGCCAGCGCAGGAGGACCTCTTTACAATGAGCAGTTCTTC.